This T cell receptor beta chain was observed in a study of cytomegalovirus exposure and HLA in healthy donors. Study overall: Around 78 million unique TCRs, all from HLA-typed donors, were included in an early release of the data.

With respect to this clone: The antigen is unknown.

This CDR3 comprises 19 residues. Between the trimmed V and J ends, which lost 3 bases and 1 base, there was a span of 24 bases. CDR1 and CDR2 from the germline V gene are MGHRA and YSYEKL. Whole-study findings and limits: Productive rates of about 87% or about 30% were seen for most TCR beta V segments in an earlier analysis. In a later analysis, productive TCRs from donors in an Asian-associated ancestry cluster reportedly carried fewer N-insertions than the cohort mean.

13 Jbeta primers and 60 Vbeta primers were used for the PCR. Clones were sequenced by immunoSEQ multiplex PCR, and TCRdb holds only the in-frame ones, with some missing. The sample yields 160,000 or so clones, about 80% seen once. Healthy donors of bone marrow made up the group. Source material: PBMCs. The receptor was isolated from a man younger than 35 in good health and CMV-seropositive. V usage is TRBV4-1 and J usage is TRBJ1-1, with D maybe TRBD1 (5 bases). This CDR3 is CASSQATQGLWLENTEAFF. The CDR3 DNA reads as TGCGCCAGCAGCCAGGCGACGCAGGGACTGTGGCTGGAGAACACTGAAGCTTTCTTT.